This TCR beta chain was observed in a study of CD8+ T cells in alopecia areata. Stated treatment: oral pan-JAK inhibitor, 5-10 mg twice daily. Peripheral blood and lesional scalp punch biopsies were taken from alopecia areata patients. With regard to this clone: Antigen: not known.

Extracted from the samples, RNA was reverse transcribed into cDNA to serve as the sequencing template. Sequencing used immunoSEQ multiplex PCR; TCRdb keeps in-frame clones, though not all of them. The sample has about 140,000 clones, roughly 86% seen once. Overall study findings and caveats: Shared TCR sequences were less clear between patients than in mice, possibly partly from HLA diversity.

The CDR3 extends over 15 amino acids. With V trimmed by 1 base and J by 2 bases, 3 bases remained unmatched. Germline-derived CDR1 and CDR2 are GTSNPN and SVGIG (reference sequence). This receptor was identified in a human donor with alopecia areata. The gene calls are TRBV30 and TRBJ1-5; 9 nucleotides match TRBD1. The specimen was CD8+ T cells sorted from blood, collected at week 4, from a patient treated with tofacitinib. The CDR3 loop reads CAWSADRGGNQPQHF. CDR3 bases: TGTGCCTGGAGTGCGGACAGGGGCGGCAATCAGCCCCAGCATTTT.